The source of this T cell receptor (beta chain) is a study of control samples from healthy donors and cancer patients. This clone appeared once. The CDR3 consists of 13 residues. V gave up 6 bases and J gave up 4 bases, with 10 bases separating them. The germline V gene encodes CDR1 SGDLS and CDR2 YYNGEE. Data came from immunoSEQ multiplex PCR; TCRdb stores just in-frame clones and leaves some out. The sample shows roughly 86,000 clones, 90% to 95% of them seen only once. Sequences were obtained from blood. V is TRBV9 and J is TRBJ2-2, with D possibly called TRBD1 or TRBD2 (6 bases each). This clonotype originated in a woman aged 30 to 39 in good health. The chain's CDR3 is CASKKGGTGELFF. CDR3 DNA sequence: TGTGCCAGCAAAAAGGGGGGCACCGGGGAGCTGTTTTTT. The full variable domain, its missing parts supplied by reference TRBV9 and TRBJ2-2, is DSGVTQTPKHLITATGQRVTLRCSPRSGDLSVYWYQQSLDQGLQFLIQYYNGEERAKGNILERFSAQQFPDLHSELNLSSLELGDSALYFCASKKGGTGELFFGEGSRLTVL.